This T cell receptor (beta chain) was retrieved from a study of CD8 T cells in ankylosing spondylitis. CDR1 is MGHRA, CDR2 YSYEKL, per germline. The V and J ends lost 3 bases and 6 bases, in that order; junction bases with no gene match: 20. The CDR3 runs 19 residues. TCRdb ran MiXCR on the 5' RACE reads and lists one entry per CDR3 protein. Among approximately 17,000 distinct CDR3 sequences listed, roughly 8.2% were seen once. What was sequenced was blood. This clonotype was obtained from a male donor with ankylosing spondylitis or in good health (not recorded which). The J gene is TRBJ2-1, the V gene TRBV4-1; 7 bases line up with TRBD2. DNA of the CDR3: TGCGCCAGCAGCCATAAAATAGCGTTTGGGAGGGTGGTTAGCAATGAGCAGTTCTTC. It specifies CASSHKIAFGRVVSNEQFF.